Presented here are 25 T cell receptor beta chains from one specimen sequenced in a study of PD-L1 blockade in urothelial cancer. Time point specified: pretreatment peripheral blood. Data came from immunoSEQ multiplex PCR; TCRdb stores just in-frame clones and leaves some out. The data show nearly 45,000 clones, nearly 90% seen once. Sequencing used PBMCs, obtained around atezolizumab (anti-PD-L1) treatment. These receptors were obtained from a donor at least 40 years old with urothelial cancer.

The rearrangement joins TRBV7-9 to TRBJ1-1; TRBD1 matches at 7 bases. Trimming took 1 base from V and 5 from J; bases not matched to a gene: 10. The germline V gene has CDR1 SEHNR and CDR2 FQNEAQ (reference sequence). This CDR3 has 16 amino acids. CDR3 DNA sequence: TGTGCCAGCAGCTTAGGGCAGGGGGGTCTGGGGACTGAAGCTTTCTTT. Its translation is CASSLGQGGLGTEAFF.

V usage is TRBV7-6 and J usage is TRBJ1-5; TRBD1 matches 10 bases. In germline, CDR1 is SGHVS, CDR2 FNYEAQ. V was clipped by 5 bases and J by 2 bases; unmatched bases: 3. CDR3 length: 15 residues. Here the CDR3 reads CASSDGTGGNQPQHF. CDR3 nucleotides: TGTGCCAGCAGCGACGGGACAGGGGGCAATCAGCCCCAGCATTTT. Full variable domain (rest looked up from reference TRBV7-6 and TRBJ1-5): GAGVSQSPRYKVTKRGQDVALRCDPISGHVSLYWYRQALGQGPEFLTYFNYEAQQDKSGLPNDRFSAERPEGSISTLTIQRTEQRDSAMYRCASSDGTGGNQPQHFGDGTRLSIL.

This clone appeared once. This chain links TRBV11-3 with TRBJ2-4; D unresolved. This CDR3 has 14 residues. V gave up 0 bases and J gave up 3 bases, with 6 bases separating them. Germline CDR1 reads SGHNT; CDR2 reads YENEEA. The chain's CDR3 is CASSLEGSKNIQYF. The CDR3 bases are TGTGCCAGCAGCTTAGAGGGCAGCAAAAACATTCAGTACTTC.

The CDR3 coding sequence is TGTGCCAGCAGCCCCGGGGGGGCTGGCAAAAACATTCAGTACTTC. Protein sequence: CASSPGGAGKNIQYF. This sequence joins TRBV5-4 and TRBJ2-4; TRBD2 matches 8 bases. V shed 4 bases and J 3 bases; nucleotides not matched to a gene: 6. The CDR3 loop spans 15 amino acids. Germline loops: CDR1 SGHNT, CDR2 YYREEE (reference sequence).

The chain employs TRBV11-2 and TRBJ1-2; D gene unclear. CDR1 and CDR2 (germline): SGHAT, FQNNGV. V was trimmed by 1 base and J by 7 bases, leaving 13 bases between them. CDR3 length equals 14 residues. This CDR3 reads CASSLGRHPGGYTF. CDR3 nucleotides: TGTGCCAGCAGCTTAGGTCGGCACCCAGGTGGCTACACCTTC.

A single count supports this clone. The rearrangement uses TRBV5-4 and TRBJ2-2; 8 bases match TRBD2. CDR3 length equals 17 residues. After removal of 1 base from V and 6 bases from J, the junction contained 11 bases not matched to a gene. CDR1 and CDR2 from the germline V gene are SGHNT and YYREEE (reference sequence). CDR3 coding DNA: TGTGCCAGCAGCTTGAGCGGGAGCTCCCTTAACGCCGGGGAGCTGTTTTTT. This encodes CASSLSGSSLNAGELFF.

The gene calls are TRBV29-1 and TRBJ2-3, with 8 bases fitting TRBD2. The junction had 14 bases not matched to a gene; V was cut back by 7 bases and J by 8 bases. CDR3 length: 14 amino acids. CDR1 and CDR2 (germline): SQVTM, ANQGSEA. CDR3 loop: CSARVGRGVGTQYF. The CDR3 DNA reads as TGCAGCGCCAGGGTCGGGAGGGGAGTAGGTACGCAGTATTTT.

The rearrangement links TRBV7-9 to TRBJ1-2; 10 bases map to TRBD1. With 4 bases clipped from V and 6 bases from J, the junction kept 5 bases outside the gene matches. The CDR3 length is 14 residues. CDR1 is SEHNR and CDR2 is FQNEAQ in the germline V gene (reference sequence). CDR3: CASSSPGQGNGYTF. The CDR3 bases are TGTGCCAGCAGCTCACCGGGACAGGGGAATGGCTACACCTTC.

This chain connects TRBV7-9 to TRBJ1-2; maybe TRBD1 (6 bases). The germline V and J ends were trimmed by 4 bases and 5 bases, with 23 bases remaining between them. CDR1 and CDR2 from the germline V gene are SEHNR and FQNEAQ (reference sequence). CDR3 size: 17 residues. CDR3 residues: CASSSSWDKGPQYGYTF. The CDR3 DNA reads as TGTGCCAGCAGCTCCTCGTGGGACAAGGGGCCGCAATATGGCTACACCTTC.

The chain is built from TRBV6-4 and TRBJ2-3, with D possibly being TRBD2 (6 bases). There are 17 residues in the CDR3. CDR1 and CDR2 (germline): MRHNA, SNTAGT. The V and J ends lost 0 bases and 0 bases respectively, with 13 bases between them. CDR3 region: CASSDSMGDSSTDTQYF. The CDR3 DNA follows: TGTGCCAGCAGTGACTCGATGGGGGACTCTAGCACAGATACGCAGTATTTT.

V gene TRBV9 combines with J gene TRBJ2-1; 9 bases are shared with TRBD2. Germline lookup yields CDR1 SGDLS and CDR2 YYNGEE. The V gene end was trimmed by 4 bases and the J gene end by 6 bases; junction bases not matched to a gene: 20. The CDR3 contains 19 residues. The DNA of the CDR3 is TGTGCCAGCAGCTCCCGCCTGCGGGAGGGCCTATTTTGGCTCAATGAGCAGTTCTTC. This translates into CASSSRLREGLFWLNEQFF.

The chain has TRBV11-2 and TRBJ2-2; 9 bases are shared with TRBD2. V dropped 5 bases and J dropped 0; count of bases not matched to a gene: 7. The length of the CDR3 is 17 residues. Per germline, CDR1 SGHAT and CDR2 FQNNGV. CDR3 residues: CASSHRLAEANTGELFF. The CDR3 coding sequence is TGTGCCAGCAGCCACCGACTAGCGGAGGCGAACACCGGGGAGCTGTTTTTT. Based on the CDR3 plus reference TRBV11-2 and TRBJ2-2, the full variable domain is EAGVAQSPRYKIIEKRQSVAFWCNPISGHATLYWYQQILGQGPKLLIQFQNNGVVDDSQLPKDRFSAERLKGVDSTLKIQPAKLEDSAVYLCASSHRLAEANTGELFFGEGSRLTVL.

Only one count was recorded for this clone. The chain employs TRBV4-3 and TRBJ2-7; perhaps TRBD1 as D (6 bases). The germline V gene encodes CDR1 LGHNA and CDR2 YSLEER. The germline V and J ends were trimmed by 0 bases and 3 bases, with 18 bases remaining between them. The CDR3 runs 17 residues. In nucleotides, the CDR3 is TGCGCCAGCAGCCAAGATGACGCCTCCCCCAGGGGCTACGAGCAGTACTTC. Protein product: CASSQDDASPRGYEQYF.

This rearrangement joins TRBV18 to TRBJ2-2, with D tentatively TRBD2 (5 bases). With 0 bases removed from V and 7 bases from J, the gap between germline ends came to 12 bases. This CDR3 has 15 amino acids. Germline values: CDR1 KGHSH, CDR2 LQKENI. The CDR3 protein is CASSPPGLRGGELFF. In DNA form, the CDR3 reads TGTGCCAGCTCACCACCAGGGCTTCGGGGCGGGGAGCTGTTTTTT.

The rearrangement links TRBV30 to TRBJ2-3; the match to TRBD2 covers 7 bases. The CDR3 is 14 amino acids. Germline CDR1 reads GTSNPN; CDR2 reads SVGIG (reference sequence). The trim removed 6 bases at V and 6 bases at J, leaving 12 bases unmatched. The CDR3 region has the DNA TGTGCCTGCACAAAAAAGACCGGGGGGGATACGCAGTATTTT. It yields the protein CACTKKTGGDTQYF.

V gene TRBV7-8 combines with J gene TRBJ1-1, with D unclear. The germline V and J ends were trimmed by 1 base and 12 bases, with 18 bases remaining between them. Germline V gene sequence: CDR1 SGHVS, CDR2 FQNEAQ. This CDR3 contains 14 residues. In DNA form, the CDR3 reads TGTGCCAGCAGCTTAGGTGGCCTCCCTGAGGGTCCTTTCTTT. It translates to CASSLGGLPEGPFF. The complete variable domain, with remaining parts taken from reference TRBV7-8 and TRBJ1-1, reads GAGVSQSPRYKVAKRGQDVALRCDPISGHVSLFWYQQALGQGPEFLTYFQNEAQLDKSGLPSDRFFAERPEGSVSTLKIQRTQQEDSAVYLCASSLGGLPEGPFFGQGTRLTVV.

Written as DNA, the CDR3 is TGTGCCAGCTCACCACCCTCGGCACAGGATAATGAAAAACTGTTTTTT. It is translated as CASSPPSAQDNEKLFF. The chain has TRBV18 and TRBJ1-4; the D gene is possibly TRBD1 (5 bases). CDR1 is KGHSH, CDR2 LQKENI, per germline. V lost 0 bases, J lost 4 bases, and 12 bases lay in between. The CDR3 spans 16 residues.

This chain uses TRBV11-2 with TRBJ2-3, with D perhaps TRBD1 (5 bases). V was clipped by 7 bases and J by 6 bases, with 11 bases between them. Germline V gene data show CDR1 as SGHAT and CDR2 as FQNNGV. This CDR3 spans 12 amino acids. CDR3 amino acids: CASIQVGDTQYF. The DNA for the CDR3 is TGTGCCAGCATACAGGTGGGCGATACGCAGTATTTT.

CDR3 protein: CASSNRDSSREQYF. As DNA, the CDR3 is TGTGCCAGCAGTAACCGGGACAGTTCACGCGAGCAGTACTTC. The gene calls are TRBV6-5 and TRBJ2-7; 7 bases map to TRBD1. This CDR3 has 14 amino acids. V shed 5 bases, J shed 6 bases, and the junction held 10 bases outside the gene matches. Looked up from germline, CDR1 is MNHEY and CDR2 is SVGAGI.

The rearrangement links TRBV18 to TRBJ1-1; D is possibly TRBD1 (6 bases). The CDR3 consists of 14 residues. V was shortened by 5 bases and J by 4 bases, with 14 bases between the two germline ends. Germline V CDR1 and CDR2: KGHSH, LQKENI. CDR3 region: CASSLTRDTTEAFF. CDR3 nucleotide sequence: TGTGCCAGCTCATTGACCCGGGACACCACTGAAGCTTTCTTT.

This clone was detected only a few times. The chain is built from TRBV4-3 and TRBJ1-4, with 7 bases that match TRBD1. In germline, CDR1 is LGHNA, CDR2 YSLEER. J gave up 7 bases and V 1 base, and 9 bases lay outside the gene matches. CDR3 length: 16 residues. As DNA, the CDR3 is TGCGCCAGCAGCCAAGGGGTCCAGGGGGGAAGTGAAAAACTGTTTTTT. It is translated as CASSQGVQGGSEKLFF.

The V call is TRBV29-1, the J call TRBJ2-2; D may be TRBD2 (6 bases). V shed 6 bases and J shed 6 bases, with 11 bases lying between them. The CDR3 runs to 12 residues. Germline CDR1 reads SQVTM; CDR2 reads ANQGSEA. CDR3 amino acids: CSVGRKAGELFF. The CDR3 DNA reads TGCAGCGTCGGGAGAAAGGCCGGGGAGCTGTTTTTT.

This chain links TRBV30 with TRBJ1-4; the D gene is possibly TRBD1 (6 bases). V lost 2 bases and J 4 bases, leaving 11 bases between the germline ends. This CDR3 is built from 14 residues. Per germline, CDR1 GTSNPN and CDR2 SVGIG (reference sequence). The CDR3 spells CAWSPGGLNEKLFF. The CDR3 nucleotides are TGTGCCTGGAGTCCCGGGGGGCTTAATGAAAAACTGTTTTTT.

The rearrangement uses TRBV7-9 and TRBJ2-7, with 7 bases matching TRBD2. V lost 5 bases to trimming and J lost 11 bases; unmatched junction nucleotides: 12. The CDR3 consists of 13 residues. Germline V CDR1 and CDR2: SEHNR, FQNEAQ (reference sequence). The CDR3 DNA reads as TGTGCCAGCAGCCCACCCTCCGCGGCGGGGGAGTACTTC. Protein: CASSPPSAAGEYF.

The chain joins TRBV6-1 to TRBJ2-7, with 11 nucleotides matching TRBD2. Germline values: CDR1 MNHNS, CDR2 SASEGT. The CDR3 extends over 14 amino acids. Trimming cost V 7 bases and J 6 bases; bases outside gene matches: 8. Here the CDR3 reads CASIRVGTSGEQYF. DNA for the CDR3: TGTGCCAGCATTCGGGTCGGGACTAGCGGCGAGCAGTACTTC.